This T cell receptor beta chain is from a study of T cells in Graves' hyperthyroidism and ophthalmopathy. Study background: Peripheral blood was secured at the point of initial diagnosis, before any treatment. Whole-study findings and limits: Blood also held most thyroid clonotypes expanded beyond 0.001. A model using 13 V-J features told ophthalmopathy apart from stable hyperthyroidism.

As for this clonotype: The antigen remains unidentified.

From RNA transcripts, TCR beta CDR3 regions were amplified. Primed by the HTBI set, a first-round RT-PCR was run on the TCR CDR3. TCRdb fed the multiplex PCR reads into MiXCR, producing one record per CDR3 protein. Among about 24,000 distinct CDR3 sequences, approximately 54% were seen once, and the ten largest hold about 26%. The PBMCs were taken from approximately 11 ml of fresh peripheral blood. The specimen was blood. The clonotype was recovered from a woman in her thirties or forties with Graves' hyperthyroidism that later progressed to Graves' ophthalmopathy.

CDR3 coding DNA: TGTGCCAGCAGTGCGAGGACAGGGGGGCAAGAGACCCAGTACTTC. It translates to CASSARTGGQETQYF. The rearrangement joins TRBV12-3 or TRBV12-4 to TRBJ2-5; 10 bases are a match to TRBD1. The length of the CDR3 is 15 residues. Trimming cost V 5 bases and J 2 bases; bases outside gene matches: 5.